Listed here is a single T cell receptor (beta chain). The target antigen is unknown. This record comes from a study of cytomegalovirus exposure and HLA in healthy donors. Whole-study context: The same platform was used for the roughly 120 validation repertoires and the roughly 730 first-cohort repertoires, a later analysis reported. Study-level results: Under in vitro conditions, a few CMV-associated chains were confirmed as specific for CMV antigens.

The CDR3 has 15 residues. Germline-derived CDR1 and CDR2 are SGHRS and YFSETQ. J was trimmed by 4 bases and V by 1 base; bases with no gene match: 7. Sequenced by immunoSEQ multiplex PCR; TCRdb stores in-frame clones only, minus some. The sample has 75,000 to 100,000 clones, about 96% seen once; the top ten hold 0.6% to 0.85%. The sequencing sample was made of PBMCs. The TCR was taken from a man in his late teens or twenties in good health and CMV-seronegative. V usage is TRBV5-1 and J usage is TRBJ2-7; 8 bases match TRBD2. The CDR3 region has the DNA TGCGCCAGCAGCTTGAACAGCGGGAGTGGATACGAGCAGTACTTC. This encodes CASSLNSGSGYEQYF.